This T cell receptor beta chain emerged from a study of T-cell memory formation after mild COVID-19. This clonotype was seen a few times. Germline assignment: CDR1 SEHNR and CDR2 FQNEAQ (reference sequence). Trimming took off 7 bases at V and 4 bases at J, with 13 bases between the two ends. The length of the CDR3 is 13 residues. MiXCR was run by TCRdb on the 5' RACE reads, yielding one entry per CDR3 protein. The top ten hold approximately 13% of the sample, which has almost 550,000 distinct CDR3 sequences, roughly 22% seen once. This TCR was recovered from an adult woman who had mild COVID-19 (a few samples of this study predate the infection). Cell type and time point are not known. The chain links TRBV7-9 to TRBJ1-2, with D possibly being TRBD1 (6 bases). The sample was PBMCs or a T cell subset sorted from them (not recorded which). The CDR3 DNA is TGTGCCAGCAACACCAGGGGCTCCTATGGCTACACCTTC. Translating it yields CASNTRGSYGYTF.